This TCR beta chain was captured in a study of OX40 agonist ivuxolimab in advanced cancers. Whole-study results and caveats: No determination was made of the antigen specificity of the expanded peripheral T cells. Expansion of clones was among the lowest in partial responders at 0.1-3.0 mg/kg. On average, CD8+ T cells had more expanded clones than CD4+.

This CDR3 region has 12 residues. The V and J ends lost 6 bases and 4 bases respectively, with 8 bases between them. In germline, CDR1 is MDHEN, CDR2 SYDVKM. As to this clone: Its antigen remains unknown.

Generated by immunoSEQ multiplex PCR, the TCRdb table keeps only in-frame clones and is missing some. The repertoire includes roughly 80,000 clones, about 89% of them detected once, and roughly 0.77% sits in the top ten. V gene TRBV28 combines with J gene TRBJ2-3; D gene uncertain. Sequenced here: CD4+ or CD8+ T cells sorted from blood, sampled in a trial of the OX40 agonist ivuxolimab. The clonotype comes from an adult with an advanced solid tumor such as melanoma, head and neck, liver or kidney cancer. CDR3 residues: CASSFRADTQYF. The CDR3 nucleotides are TGTGCCAGCAGCTTTCGGGCAGATACGCAGTATTTT.